The present TCR beta chain was sequenced within a study of blood T cells in healthy people across ages. This CDR3 has 14 amino acids. V lost 4 bases, J lost 2 bases, and 12 bases lay in between. Germline CDR1 and CDR2: LGHDT and YNNKEL (reference sequence). Collection of ten milliliters of peripheral blood was performed for each donor. The authors isolated at least 6.5 million PBMCs per sample. The use of a sample-barcoded 5' primer and a J-beta primer mix characterized a second PCR of roughly 6 to 11 cycles. From the 5' RACE reads, TCRdb called clonotypes with MiXCR, one entry per CDR3 protein. The sample holds around 600,000 distinct CDR3 sequences, under 55% seen once.

The sample taken for sequencing was blood. This sequence joins TRBV3-1 and TRBJ2-7; D might be TRBD2 (5 bases). The TCR was taken from a man older than 75 in good health. This CDR3 reads CASSRGHTAYEQYF. The CDR3 region has the DNA TGTGCCAGCAGCCGAGGGCATACAGCCTACGAGCAGTACTTC.